This T cell receptor beta chain was observed in a study of blood T cells in healthy people across ages. With a J-beta primer mix and a sample-barcoded 5' primer, a second PCR ran roughly 6 to 11 cycles. TCRdb re-derived calls from the 5' RACE reads in MiXCR, one entry per CDR3 protein. The sample holds approximately 900,000 distinct CDR3 sequences; about 29% are singletons and the top ten take 10% to 13%. CDR3 length: 17 residues. These same records also appear under a second study, on T cells of mothers and their children. As that study records: Nobody spotted any persistent microchimeric T cell clones.

The sequenced sample consisted of blood. This clonotype originated in a woman between 40 and 50 years old in good health. This rearrangement joins TRBV21-1 to TRBJ2-3; TRBD1, the table's D call, lacks a check against the DNA. TRBV21-1 is annotated as a pseudogene. The chain's CDR3 is CASSKSSHRGGTDTQYF. In nucleotides, the CDR3 is TGTGCCAGCAGCAAATCGTCCCACAGGGGAGGCACAGATACGCAGTATTTT.